This is a list of T cell receptor beta chains from one sample in a study of blood T cell repertoires in COVID-19. TCRdb's table, derived via immunoSEQ multiplex PCR, lists solely in-frame clones and lacks some. This table holds some 180,000 clones, 85% to 90% found once. Sequenced: peripheral blood. The receptors derive from a man in his 70s with active or convalescent COVID-19. Each CDR3 is given with its conserved first and last residue. A D gene is named only where the DNA matches it firmly. A clone size is listed for some rows: how often the clone was seen (once, few, many), or a class if it is expanded.

14	NA	NA	TRBV28	TRBJ2-5	CASSPDTRRGTQYF	TGTGCCAGCAGTCCGGATACTCGACGGGGGACCCAGTACTTC
15	NA	TRBD1	TRBV2	TRBJ1-5	CASSGPTGGEQPQHF	TGTGCCAGCAGTGGGCCAACAGGGGGCGAGCAGCCCCAGCATTTT
11	NA	NA	TRBV5-6	TRBJ2-1	CASSLDGTQFF	TGTGCCAGCAGCTTGGATGGGACACAGTTCTTC
17	NA	NA	TRBV6-2/TRBV6-3	TRBJ1-5	CASSSQGRGTRNQPQHF	TGTGCCAGCAGTTCTCAGGGACGCGGGACTCGGAATCAGCCCCAGCATTTT
15	NA	NA	TRBV4-3	TRBJ1-1	CASSQSLDGGTEAFF	TGCGCCAGCAGCCAATCCCTGGACGGGGGCACTGAAGCTTTCTTT
12	NA	NA	TRBV7-9	TRBJ1-2	CASSQQNYGYTF	TGTGCCAGCAGCCAACAGAACTATGGCTACACCTTC
16	NA	TRBD2	TRBV5-1	TRBJ2-3	CASSLEGGSLGDTQYF	TGCGCCAGCAGCTTGGAGGGAGGGTCGCTTGGAGATACGCAGTATTTT
16	NA	NA	TRBV5-1	TRBJ1-2	CASSPGGTGSNYGYTF	TGCGCCAGCAGCCCCGGGGGGACGGGATCGAACTATGGCTACACCTTC
12	NA	NA	TRBV7-9	TRBJ1-4	CASSSDSEKLFF	TGTGCCAGCAGCTCGGACTCTGAAAAACTGTTTTTT
12	NA	TRBD1	TRBV29-1	TRBJ2-1	CSVPTGGSEQFF	TGCAGCGTTCCGACAGGGGGCAGTGAGCAGTTCTTC
13	NA	NA	TRBV2	TRBJ1-5	CASRRDSNQPQHF	TGTGCCAGCAGGCGGGATAGCAATCAGCCCCAGCATTTT
12	NA	NA	TRBV7-2	TRBJ2-3	CASSPFADTQYF	TGTGCCAGCAGCCCCTTTGCAGATACGCAGTATTTT
22	NA	TRBD1	TRBV2	TRBJ1-5	CASSVSPRAGQVAQDSNQPQHF	TGTGCCAGCAGTGTCTCCCCCCGCGCGGGACAGGTCGCCCAGGATAGCAATCAGCCCCAGCATTTT
17	NA	NA	TRBV15	TRBJ2-2	CATSRKGPGVGAGELFF	TGTGCCACCAGCAGAAAAGGACCGGGGGTAGGGGCCGGGGAGCTGTTTTTT
17	NA	NA	TRBV2	TRBJ2-5	CASSEALSRAPGETQYF	TGTGCCAGCAGTGAAGCGCTTTCCAGGGCGCCGGGAGAGACCCAGTACTTC
14	NA	NA	TRBV12-5	TRBJ2-7	CASGVRGAHYEQYF	TGTGCTAGTGGTGTCAGGGGGGCCCACTACGAGCAGTACTTC
16	few	TRBD2	TRBV2	TRBJ2-2	CASSEQGLVGTGELFF	TGTGCCAGCAGTGAACAGGGACTAGTTGGCACCGGGGAGCTGTTTTTT
16	NA	NA	TRBV5-6	TRBJ1-1	CASSVGLRQGNTEAFF	TGTGCCAGCAGCGTGGGACTCCGGCAGGGGAACACTGAAGCTTTCTTT
15	NA	TRBD2	TRBV9	TRBJ2-3	CASSAASGVTDTQYF	TGTGCCAGCAGCGCGGCTAGCGGGGTAACAGATACGCAGTATTTT
14	once	NA	TRBV19	TRBJ1-3	CASSISSSGNTIYF	TGTGCCAGTAGTATCTCCAGCTCTGGAAACACCATATATTTT
14	NA	TRBD2	TRBV6-5	TRBJ2-1	CASSTLAGQYEQFF	TGTGCCAGCAGCACGCTAGCGGGGCAATATGAGCAGTTCTTC
12	NA	NA	TRBV28	TRBJ1-5	CASAQVNQPQHF	TGTGCCAGTGCCCAGGTAAATCAGCCCCAGCATTTT
15	NA	TRBD1	TRBV28	TRBJ1-1	CASSSPGTGTPEAFF	TGTGCCAGCAGTTCCCCCGGGACAGGGACCCCTGAAGCTTTCTTT
16	NA	TRBD1	TRBV4-1	TRBJ2-1	CASSQGQGASYNEQFF	TGCGCCAGCAGCCAGGGACAGGGGGCGAGCTACAATGAGCAGTTCTTC
12	NA	NA	TRBV9	TRBJ1-2	CASSVGGGGYTF	TGTGCCAGCAGCGTAGGCGGGGGAGGCTACACCTTC
17	NA	TRBD1	TRBV24-1	TRBJ1-4	CATSDSRQGTTNEKLFF	TGTGCCACCAGTGATTCCCGACAGGGCACAACTAATGAAAAACTGTTTTTT
14	NA	NA	TRBV28	TRBJ1-5	CASSFRGLNQPQHF	TGTGCCAGCAGTTTTCGGGGACTTAATCAGCCCCAGCATTTT
15	NA	TRBD2	TRBV19	TRBJ2-1	CASSMSGGPYNEQFF	TGTGCCAGTAGTATGAGCGGGGGGCCGTACAATGAGCAGTTCTTC
14	NA	NA	TRBV10-3	TRBJ1-5	CAISEQGSNQPQHF	TGTGCCATCAGTGAACAGGGAAGCAATCAGCCCCAGCATTTT
15	NA	TRBD1	TRBV18	TRBJ1-2	CASSPRTGGRDGYTF	TGTGCCAGCTCACCGCGGACAGGGGGCAGGGATGGCTACACCTTC
14	NA	TRBD2	TRBV6-6	TRBJ2-2	CASAIGGSAGELFF	TGTGCCAGCGCAATTGGCGGGAGTGCCGGGGAGCTGTTTTTT
14	NA	NA	TRBV6-2/TRBV6-3	TRBJ1-1	CASSLRDGLTEAFF	TGTGCCAGCAGTTTGCGGGATGGTTTAACTGAAGCTTTCTTT
15	NA	NA	TRBV18	TRBJ1-4	CASSLRAATNEKLFF	TGTGCCAGCTCTCTTCGCGCTGCAACTAATGAAAAACTGTTTTTT
13	NA	NA	TRBV2	TRBJ2-7	CASSSSFSYEQYF	TGTGCCAGCAGCTCTAGTTTCTCCTACGAGCAGTACTTC
15	NA	NA	TRBV7-9	TRBJ2-7	CASSLGPGGVAEQYF	TGTGCCAGCAGCTTAGGCCCGGGCGGGGTGGCCGAGCAGTACTTC
17	NA	TRBD1	TRBV18	TRBJ1-4	CASSLNPWTGLDEKLFF	TGTGCCAGCTCACTAAATCCCTGGACAGGTCTGGATGAAAAACTGTTTTTT
18	NA	NA	TRBV6-2/TRBV6-3	TRBJ2-1	CASSSGSTGGLSYNEQFF	TGTGCCAGCAGTTCCGGGAGTACAGGAGGACTTTCCTACAATGAGCAGTTCTTC
17	once	TRBD2	TRBV30	TRBJ2-1	CAWSFSGRRWGLNEQFF	TGTGCCTGGAGTTTTAGCGGGAGAAGGTGGGGGTTGAATGAGCAGTTCTTC
16	NA	TRBD1	TRBV24-1	TRBJ1-5	CATSEGDSYSNQPQHF	TGTGCCACCAGTGAGGGGGACAGTTATAGCAATCAGCCCCAGCATTTT
15	NA	NA	TRBV9	TRBJ2-1	CASSMDGEGYNEQFF	TGTGCCAGCAGCATGGACGGGGAAGGCTACAATGAGCAGTTCTTC
14	NA	NA	TRBV7-9	TRBJ1-2	CASSLAGLGHGYTF	TGTGCCAGCAGCTTAGCGGGGCTGGGGCATGGCTACACCTTC
14	NA	NA	TRBV10-1	TRBJ1-6	CASSDRGEPSPLHF	TGCGCCAGCAGTGACCGGGGGGAGCCGTCACCCCTCCACTTT
13	once	NA	TRBV19	TRBJ1-4	CASRDSEGEKLFF	TGTGCCAGCCGGGACTCAGAGGGCGAAAAACTGTTTTTT
14	NA	NA	TRBV9	TRBJ1-6	CASSVDYTGSPLHF	TGTGCCAGCAGCGTAGACTATACAGGTTCACCCCTCCACTTT
13	NA	NA	TRBV9	TRBJ2-1	CASSGTLGNEQFF	TGTGCCAGCAGCGGGACTCTCGGCAATGAGCAGTTCTTC
13	NA	NA	TRBV5-1	TRBJ2-7	CASSEGSSYEQYF	TGCGCCAGCAGCGAGGGTAGCTCCTACGAGCAGTACTTC